This TCR beta chain was found in a study of T cell repertoires in cytomegalovirus infection. As for the study in general: Public TCR beta signatures provided an indication of both CMV infection and a matching HLA type.

The CDR3 length is 15 residues. V was clipped by 5 bases and J by 6 bases, with 18 bases between them. CDR1 SGHTA and CDR2 FQGNSA come from the germline V gene. There are many counts of this clonotype. Its antigen is not known. TCRdb ran MiXCR on the reads and lists one entry per CDR3 protein. This table has about 920,000 distinct CDR3 sequences, approximately 30% appearing once. The chain carries TRBV7-2 and TRBJ2-3, with D perhaps TRBD1 or TRBD2 (6 bases each). This specimen consisted of cultured CD8+ T cells from PBMCs, obtained from culture after CMV antigen stimulation. This receptor was identified in a human donor in good health (CMV status not recorded). Some clones in this sample may be carry-over from other donors' samples. The CDR3 protein is CASSNHGRGLDTQYF. CDR3 nucleotide sequence: TGTGCCAGCAGCAACCACGGACGGGGGCTGGATACGCAGTATTTT.